This T cell receptor beta chain was observed in a study of blood T cell repertoires in COVID-19. Across the study: Samples taken during acute and convalescent COVID-19 were collected in the United States, Italy and Spain.

Original methodology: It was from reference gene primer amplification that nucleated cell counts were estimated. This table comes from immunoSEQ multiplex PCR, and its TCRdb copy is limited to in-frame clones, with some not included. V and J calls plus clone size are reproduced from that table; the DNA served to infer D and trimming. The table shows about 95,000 clones, with approximately 80% occurring only once. V was pared by 4 bases and J by 8 bases, with 9 bases of the junction left unmatched. Germline assignment: CDR1 SEHNR and CDR2 FQNEAQ (reference sequence). The length of the CDR3 is 14 residues.

Material: peripheral blood. The sequence derives from a human donor in a cohort sampled during active COVID-19. The chain couples TRBV7-9 to TRBJ1-2; TRBD1 matches at 8 bases. The CDR3 loop reads CASSSPDRERGYTF. CDR3 nucleotide sequence: TGTGCCAGCAGCTCCCCGGACAGGGAGCGGGGCTACACCTTC.